A single sample is the source of the 15 T cell receptor beta chains below, sequenced in a study of graft-versus-host responses after intestinal transplantation. The method was immunoSEQ multiplex PCR; TCRdb's version includes in-frame clones alone and lacks a portion of them. The data show several thousand clones, about 94% seen once. Sequencing used PBMCs, obtained 11 days after intestinal transplantation. The receptors derive from a human patient who received an intestinal transplant, so some T cells may come from the graft donor.

The gene calls are TRBV5-4 and TRBJ2-7; D not resolved. V was clipped by 0 bases and J by 2 bases, with 6 bases between them. Germline V CDR1 and CDR2: SGHNT, YYREEE (reference sequence). This CDR3 has 13 amino acids. The CDR3 bases are TGTGCCAGCAGCTTGGGTTTCGCCTACGAGCAGTACTTC. It translates to CASSLGFAYEQYF.

The genes are TRBV9 and TRBJ2-4, with TRBD2 matching 10 bases. CDR3 length: 14 amino acids. The germline gives CDR1 SGDLS, CDR2 YYNGEE. J was trimmed by 9 bases and V by 3 bases; bases with no gene match: 6. The CDR3 nucleotides are TGTGCCAGCAGCGCCCTGGGACTAGCGAGCATTCAGTACTTC. Its protein product is CASSALGLASIQYF. The whole variable domain, filled in from reference TRBV9 and TRBJ2-4, reads DSGVTQTPKHLITATGQRVTLRCSPRSGDLSVYWYQQSLDQGLQFLIQYYNGEERAKGNILERFSAQQFPDLHSELNLSSLELGDSALYFCASSALGLASIQYFGAGTRLSVL.

Details on this clone: The germline gene is not matched at one end of the junction; a read error may be the cause. Distinct nucleotide sequences in the sample also encode this CDR3. V is TRBV30 and J is TRBJ1-1, with TRBD1 matching 7 bases. The CDR3 totals 13 residues. Germline lookup yields CDR1 GTSNPN and CDR2 SVGIG (reference sequence). The DNA for the CDR3 is TGTGCCTGGGAGGGACAGATGAACACCGAAGCTTTCTTT. It translates to CAWEGQMNTEAFF.

The CDR3 loop is CASSVYRDYEQYF. CDR3 nucleotides: TGTGCCAGCAGTGTCTACAGGGACTACGAGCAGTACTTC. The chain employs TRBV25-1 and TRBJ2-7; tentative D call: TRBD1 (6 bases). The CDR3 has 13 residues. Trimming pared 4 bases from V and 3 bases from J, leaving 10 bases between. Germline loops: CDR1 MGHDK, CDR2 SYGVNS.

This chain uses TRBV11-2 with TRBJ1-1; D uncertain. Germline V gene data show CDR1 as SGHAT and CDR2 as FQNNGV. Deletions cut 4 bases from V and 0 bases from J, with 18 bases between. This CDR3 has 17 amino acids. The chain's CDR3 is CASSSSSYTYMNTEAFF. The CDR3 DNA sequence: TGTGCCAGCAGCTCATCAAGTTACACTTACATGAACACTGAAGCTTTCTTT.

The chain couples TRBV27 to TRBJ1-1, with D possibly TRBD1 on 5 matching bases. The V and J ends lost 3 bases and 3 bases respectively, with 11 bases between them. The CDR3 has 14 residues. CDR1 and CDR2 from the germline V gene are MNHEY and SMNVEV (reference sequence). The CDR3 loop reads CASSFTRGDTEAFF. DNA of the CDR3: TGTGCCAGCAGTTTCACCCGGGGGGACACTGAAGCTTTCTTT.

V is TRBV5-8 and J is TRBJ2-3; no definite D call. This CDR3 contains 14 residues. Germline CDR1 and CDR2: SGHTS and YDEGEE. The ends were cut back, 4 bases at V and 3 bases at J, with 12 bases in the middle. In DNA form, the CDR3 reads TGTGCCAGCAGCCTCAGTCTGGGGACAGATACGCAGTATTTT. Its translation: CASSLSLGTDTQYF.

The chain carries TRBV6-4 and TRBJ2-2; no reliable D call. This CDR3 has 15 residues. Germline values: CDR1 MRHNA, CDR2 SNTAGT. Trimming stripped 3 bases from V and 5 bases from J, with 13 bases between. The CDR3 loop is CASSEWQDTTGELFF. CDR3 in DNA: TGTGCCAGCAGTGAGTGGCAGGATACTACCGGGGAGCTGTTTTTT.

The V gene is TRBV5-6, the J gene TRBJ2-1; 7 nucleotides match TRBD1. The CDR3 loop spans 15 amino acids. After removal of 3 bases from V and 2 bases from J, the junction contained 5 bases not matched to a gene. CDR1 is SGHDT and CDR2 is YYEEEE in the germline V gene. The CDR3 nucleotides read TGTGCCAGCAGCTCGACAGGGAGCGCCTACAATGAGCAGTTCTTC. Its protein is CASSSTGSAYNEQFF.

The chain has TRBV10-2 and TRBJ2-1, with D perhaps matching TRBD2 (5 bases). Germline V gene lookup returns CDR1 WSHSY and CDR2 SAAADI. The germline V and J ends were trimmed by 9 bases and 7 bases, with 13 bases remaining between them. The CDR3 totals 12 residues. In DNA, the CDR3 is TGCGCCAGAAGCGGTAGTAGTAATGAGCAGTTCTTC. Protein sequence: CARSGSSNEQFF.

The CDR3 here is CASSQTYRLKNTEAFF. The CDR3 DNA sequence: TGTGCCAGCAGCCAAACTTACCGACTGAAGAACACTGAAGCTTTCTTT. The chain has TRBV11-2 and TRBJ1-1, with D uncertain. This CDR3 has 16 residues. The germline V gene has CDR1 SGHAT and CDR2 FQNNGV. V lost 5 bases, J lost 1 base, and 17 bases lay in between.

The rearrangement uses TRBV4-1 and TRBJ2-1; no clear D. Trimming removed 1 base at V and 0 bases at J, with 16 bases between. CDR3 length: 18 amino acids. Germline lookup yields CDR1 MGHRA and CDR2 YSYEKL. The CDR3 DNA reads TGCGCCAGCAGCCAAGTCCTTAGCTACGGAGACTCCTACAATGAGCAGTTCTTC. The encoded protein is CASSQVLSYGDSYNEQFF.

This chain joins TRBV7-2 and TRBJ2-5; D uncertain. The J call may be wrong; the DNA end is better matched by TRBJ2-7. CDR1 and CDR2 from the germline V gene are SGHTA and FQGNSA. The CDR3 totals 12 residues. The CDR3: CASSSMGFEQYF. DNA of the CDR3: TGTGCCAGCAGCAGTATGGGGTTCGAGCAGTACTTC.

The rearrangement joins TRBV7-2 to TRBJ2-7, with D uncertain. This CDR3 has 14 residues. CDR1 is SGHTA, CDR2 FQGNSA, per germline. V was pared by 3 bases and J by 0 bases, with 9 bases between. The CDR3 nucleotides read TGTGCCAGCAGCTTTAGGAGCCACTCCTACGAGCAGTACTTC. It encodes CASSFRSHSYEQYF. Together with reference TRBV7-2 and TRBJ2-7, the CDR3 gives the full variable domain: GAGVSQSPSNKVTEKGKDVELRCDPISGHTALYWYRQSLGQGLEFLIYFQGNSAPDKSGLPSDRFSAERTGGSVSTLTIQRTQQEDSAVYLCASSFRSHSYEQYFGPGTRLTVT.

J is TRBJ2-7 and V is TRBV5-8; D remains unclear. Germline lookup yields CDR1 SGHTS and CDR2 YDEGEE. The CDR3 is 14 amino acids. Trimming removed 0 bases at V and 0 bases at J, with 7 bases between. The CDR3 loop is CASSLGHRSYEQYF. CDR3 in DNA: TGTGCCAGCAGCTTGGGACACCGCTCCTACGAGCAGTACTTC.